These 10 T cell receptor beta chains share one sample of origin, sequenced in a study of cytomegalovirus exposure and HLA in healthy donors. Primers: 60 Vbeta forward and 13 Jbeta reverse. The table came from immunoSEQ multiplex PCR; TCRdb's copy has only in-frame clones and leaves some out. The repertoire includes 250,000 to 350,000 clones, approximately 70% of them detected once, and under 3% sits in the top ten. The specimen was PBMCs. The source is a female donor in good health and CMV-seronegative.

The chain is built from TRBV5-6 and TRBJ2-3; the D gene is possibly TRBD2 (7 bases). The V gene's germline CDR1 is SGHDT and CDR2 YYEEEE. Trimming removed 4 bases at V and 1 base at J, with 16 bases between. The CDR3 length is 16 residues. This chain's CDR3 is CASSLGAGAGTDTQYF. The CDR3 DNA reads as TGTGCCAGCAGCCTGGGGGCGGGAGCGGGCACAGATACGCAGTATTTT.

J is TRBJ2-5 and V is TRBV11-3, with 8 bases aligning to TRBD1. The J call could be wrong; TRBJ2-7 is a better fit for the DNA end. Germline V gene sequence: CDR1 SGHNT, CDR2 YENEEA. There are 15 residues in the CDR3. The CDR3 bases are TGTGCCAGCATGGAGCTGTCGACAGGGGACTACGAGCAGTACTTC. This translates into CASMELSTGDYEQYF.

The CDR3 coding sequence is TGCGCCAGCAGCTTGATGGGGGGGCCAGATACGCAGTATTTT. Its protein product is CASSLMGGPDTQYF. The chain has TRBV5-1 and TRBJ2-3; TRBD2 is a possible D gene (7 bases). There are 14 residues in the CDR3. V gave up 1 base and J gave up 4 bases, with 10 bases separating them. The V gene's germline CDR1 is SGHRS and CDR2 YFSETQ.

The rearrangement uses TRBV7-9 and TRBJ2-5, with 9 bases lining up with TRBD1. The J call may be in error: the DNA end matches TRBJ2-7 better. This CDR3 is 15 amino acids long. CDR1 and CDR2 (germline): SEHNR, FQNEAQ (reference sequence). In DNA, the CDR3 is TGTGCCAGCAGCGCGGCCGGGACAGGGACCTACGAGCAGTACTTC. Translation gives CASSAAGTGTYEQYF.

The chain employs TRBV19 and TRBJ2-5, with a weak D call TRBD1 (6 bases). Germline V gene lookup returns CDR1 LNHDA and CDR2 SQIVND (reference sequence). Trimming left V 8 bases short and J 1 base short, with 14 bases between. The CDR3 sequence is 14 residues long. CDR3 loop: CASGSDRFQETQYF. The CDR3 DNA sequence: TGTGCCAGTGGCTCGGACAGATTCCAAGAGACCCAGTACTTC.

The chain carries TRBV5-1 and TRBJ2-7, with 9 nucleotides matching TRBD2. CDR1 is SGHRS, CDR2 YFSETQ, per germline. This CDR3 has 15 residues. The V segment lost 0 bases and the J segment 2 bases; nucleotides outside the gene matches: 3. The DNA for the CDR3 is TGCGCCAGCAGCTTGGACCTAGCGGGACCCTACGAGCAGTACTTC. Translating gives CASSLDLAGPYEQYF.

The chain carries TRBV5-1 and TRBJ1-1, with D possibly TRBD1 on 5 matching bases. This CDR3 has 14 residues. The V end lost 4 bases, the J end lost 0 bases, and 10 bases lay between the germline ends. Germline V gene lookup returns CDR1 SGHRS and CDR2 YFSETQ. CDR3 sequence reads: CASSVGHMNTEAFF. The CDR3 region has the DNA TGCGCCAGCAGCGTTGGACATATGAACACTGAAGCTTTCTTT.

The rearrangement links TRBV30 to TRBJ2-3, with D tentatively TRBD1 (6 bases). V was clipped by 8 bases and J by 2 bases, with 17 bases between them. The CDR3 is made up of 14 amino acids. Germline values: CDR1 GTSNPN, CDR2 SVGIG (reference sequence). CDR3 in DNA: TGTGCCCAACAGGGTCTAGCACACACAGATACGCAGTATTTT. This codes for CAQQGLAHTDTQYF.

The V call is TRBV6-6, the J call TRBJ1-2; 10 nucleotides line up with TRBD1. After removal of 8 bases from V and 5 bases from J, the junction contained 8 bases not matched to a gene. In germline, CDR1 is MNHNY, CDR2 SVGAGI (reference sequence). CDR3 length equals 14 residues. This chain's CDR3 is CASGLGTGEYGYTF. The DNA for the CDR3 is TGTGCCAGCGGGTTGGGGACAGGGGAATATGGCTACACCTTC.

The chain couples TRBV5-6 to TRBJ2-3, with TRBD2 as a possible D gene (6 bases). CDR1 is SGHDT, CDR2 YYEEEE, per germline. V gave up 3 bases and J gave up 7 bases, with 9 bases separating them. There are 12 residues in the CDR3. The CDR3 region has the DNA TGTGCCAGCAGCTCTCGGGGGAATACGCAGTATTTT. This gives the protein CASSSRGNTQYF.